This T cell receptor (beta chain) stems from a study of response to subunit inactivated influenza vaccine. TCRdb ran MiXCR on the RT-PCR reads and lists one entry per CDR3 protein. The sample records fewer than 800,000 distinct CDR3 sequences, less than 20% being singletons. Study observations and caveats: Few new T cells, the authors suggested, are recruited by each seasonal influenza vaccination.

This clonotype was found a few times. What it binds is unknown. Germline CDR1 DFQATT, CDR2 SNEGSKA (reference sequence). This CDR3 is built from 13 residues. Trimming removed 0 bases at V and 8 bases at J, with 13 bases between. The receptor was derived from a man aged 50-59 years who received an inactivated influenza vaccine. This specimen consisted of PBMCs from blood, obtained 11 to 12 days after vaccination. V usage is TRBV20-1 and J usage is TRBJ1-2; D is undetermined. The CDR3 DNA sequence: TGCAGTGCTAGAGAAACAGCCGCCGACGGCTACACCTTC. This codes for CSARETAADGYTF.